The 7 T cell receptor beta chains listed next were all sequenced from one sample in a study of T-cell reconstitution after alpha-beta-depleted transplantation in children. Library preparation (for TCRbeta) was performed with unique molecular identifiers. TCRdb re-called the PCR reads through MiXCR, storing one row per CDR3 protein. The data show about 260,000 distinct CDR3 sequences, with under 14% seen just once and around 24% held by the top ten. The source was peripheral blood, collected 180 days after TCRalphabeta/CD19-depleted stem cell transplant. Receptor source: a male patient between 2 and 10 years old who had a stem cell transplant for chronic granulomatous disease, so the T cells may come from the graft donor.

Many counts were recorded for this clonotype. V usage is TRBV7-8 and J usage is TRBJ1-2; D is ambiguous. The CDR3 extends over 15 amino acids. CDR1 is SGHVS, CDR2 FQNEAQ, per germline. Between the trimmed V and J ends, which lost 0 bases and 8 bases, there was a span of 16 bases. CDR3 residues: CASSLALDIPSGYTF. CDR3 DNA sequence: TGTGCCAGCAGCTTAGCGCTTGACATACCTTCAGGCTACACCTTC.

This clonotype was seen at least ten times. This sequence joins TRBV4-1 and TRBJ2-7; the D is unclear. The CDR3 is 14 amino acids. The germline V and J ends were trimmed by 5 bases and 2 bases, with 13 bases remaining between them. Germline CDR1 MGHRA, CDR2 YSYEKL. CDR3 residues: CASSLGLSTYEQYF. The CDR3 DNA sequence: TGCGCCAGCAGCTTAGGTTTGTCAACCTACGAGCAGTACTTC.

Comments on this clonotype: A much larger clonotype is one base distant, so this may be a read error. This chain connects TRBV28 to TRBJ2-3; the D gene is possibly TRBD1 (6 bases). The CDR3 is made up of 14 amino acids. The germline CDR1 and CDR2 sequences are MDHEN and SYDVKM. CDR3 in DNA: TGTGCCAGCGGTTTACAGGGTAACACAGATACGCAGTATTTT. Protein: CASGLQGNTDTQYF.

This clonotype was observed a single time. A much larger clonotype is one base distant, so this may be a read error. V and J are TRBV4-3 and TRBJ2-7; 7 bases are shared with TRBD1. The junction had 1 base not matched to a gene; V was cut back by 0 bases and J by 2 bases. The CDR3 runs 14 residues. Germline V CDR1 and CDR2: LGHNA, YSLEER. For the CDR3, the DNA is TGCGCCAGCAGCCAAGAACAGGGGACCTACGAGCAGTACTTC. Encoded protein: CASSQEQGTYEQYF.

This clonotype has ten or more counts. This chain links TRBV28 with TRBJ2-1; D unclear. Germline assignment: CDR1 MDHEN and CDR2 SYDVKM. Trimming stripped 6 bases from V and 5 bases from J, with 5 bases between. CDR3 length equals 11 residues. CDR3 sequence: CASRMNNEQFF. CDR3 in DNA: TGTGCCAGCAGGATGAACAATGAGCAGTTCTTC.

This clonotype was counted at least ten times. The chain combines TRBV15 with TRBJ2-2; D unresolved. Germline V lookup: CDR1 LNHNV, CDR2 YYDKDF (reference sequence). The V and J ends lost 1 base and 6 bases respectively, with 15 bases between them. CDR3 size: 16 residues. CDR3 amino acids: CATSRATGIVAGELFF. CDR3 bases: TGTGCCACCAGCAGAGCAACCGGTATTGTTGCCGGGGAGCTGTTTTTT.

This clonotype has at least ten counts. The chain employs TRBV20-1 and TRBJ1-4; TRBD1 is a possible D gene (6 bases). The CDR3 has 13 residues. V lost 3 bases and J lost 8, with 13 bases in between. The germline gives CDR1 DFQATT, CDR2 SNEGSKA (reference sequence). The CDR3 sequence: CSASGRGAEKLFF. CDR3 sequence (DNA): TGCAGTGCTAGCGGCAGGGGAGCGGAAAAACTGTTTTTT.